The present TCR beta chain was sequenced within a study of T-cell reconstitution after alpha-beta-depleted transplantation in children. Germline V CDR1 and CDR2: DFQATT, SNEGSKA (reference sequence). V was clipped by 0 bases and J by 4 bases; unmatched bases: 7. CDR3 length: 16 amino acids. A TCRbeta library incorporating unique molecular identifiers was prepared. Using its own MiXCR run on the PCR reads, TCRdb lists one record per CDR3 protein. The repertoire holds 350,000 to 400,000 distinct CDR3 sequences, roughly 15% seen once, with around 4.1% in the top ten. The sample holds many counts of this clonotype.

This specimen consisted of PBMCs, obtained from the stem cell graft. This sequence joins TRBV20-1 and TRBJ2-1, with 9 bases fitting TRBD2. This clonotype was obtained from a human donor who donated a stem cell graft to a child with Fanconi anemia. The CDR3 is CSARDFSGGEYNEQFF. CDR3 DNA: TGCAGTGCTAGAGACTTTAGCGGGGGCGAGTACAATGAGCAGTTCTTC.